One and the same sample provided the 13 T cell receptor beta chains below, sequenced in a study of CD8 T cells in Susac syndrome. RNA, at about 0.5 to 1 ug, was reverse transcribed with random hexamers. TCRdb reprocessed the immunoSEQ multiplex PCR reads via MiXCR and lists one record per CDR3 protein. This table holds around 80,000 distinct CDR3 sequences, around 94% found once. Sequenced: CD8+ T cells from PBMCs. All receptors derive from a human donor with Susac syndrome.

This chain uses TRBV12-3 or TRBV12-4 with TRBJ2-2; either TRBD1 or TRBD2 may supply D (5 bases each). The CDR3 loop spans 13 amino acids. Trimming removed 0 bases from V and 6 bases from J, with 5 bases in between. The CDR3 bases are TGTGCCAGCAGTTTAGCGGGGGCCGGGGAGCTGTTTTTT. Translation gives CASSLAGAGELFF.

The rearrangement links TRBV11-2 to TRBJ2-2; 9 bases agree with TRBD2. Germline CDR1 is SGHAT and CDR2 is FQNNGV. CDR3 length equals 17 residues. The J segment lost 6 bases and the V segment lost 1 base, leaving 9 bases of the junction unmatched. The CDR3 sequence: CASSLGLAGPQPGELFF. CDR3 bases: TGTGCCAGCAGCTTAGGTCTAGCGGGGCCCCAACCCGGGGAGCTGTTTTTT.

V usage is TRBV9 and J usage is TRBJ1-2; perhaps TRBD1 as D (5 bases). Looked up from germline, CDR1 is SGDLS and CDR2 is YYNGEE. The ends were cut back, 5 bases at V and 1 base at J, with 12 bases in the middle. This CDR3 region has 14 residues. The CDR3 DNA reads TGTGCCAGCAGTGCCCCAGGGCATAACTATGGCTACACCTTC. It encodes CASSAPGHNYGYTF.

The J gene is TRBJ2-4, the V gene TRBV30; 8 bases agree with TRBD2. This CDR3 spans 16 amino acids. Germline V lookup: CDR1 GTSNPN, CDR2 SVGIG (reference sequence). The ends lost 3 bases at V and 8 bases at J; junction bases unmatched: 15. This chain's CDR3 is CAWSEERGPREDIQYF. In nucleotides, the CDR3 is TGTGCCTGGAGCGAAGAGCGGGGGCCCAGGGAGGACATTCAGTACTTC.

The V and J genes are TRBV9 and TRBJ2-5; TRBD2 agrees at 8 bases. CDR1 and CDR2 (germline): SGDLS, YYNGEE. V lost 4 bases to trimming and J lost 7 bases; unmatched junction nucleotides: 15. This CDR3 is 16 amino acids long. CDR3 nucleotides: TGTGCCAGCAGCCCCCGACGGGGGGGGCTGGAAGGGACCCAGTACTTC. Protein sequence: CASSPRRGGLEGTQYF.

The chain recombines TRBV7-9 with TRBJ1-5; D is uncertain. Trimming took off 4 bases at V and 4 bases at J, with 20 bases between the two ends. The germline V gene encodes CDR1 SEHNR and CDR2 FQNEAQ (reference sequence). The CDR3 loop spans 17 amino acids. The CDR3 DNA sequence: TGTGCCAGCAGCTCCACTGAAGCCCAAGAGGGAAATCAGCCCCAGCATTTT. This gives the protein CASSSTEAQEGNQPQHF.

The chain uses TRBV5-6 and TRBJ2-7; D perhaps matches TRBD2 (6 bases). V lost 1 base to trimming and J lost 0 bases, with 8 bases between them. CDR3 length equals 14 residues. Germline CDR1 and CDR2: SGHDT and YYEEEE. The CDR3 here is CASSLLASSYEQYF. The CDR3 DNA is TGTGCCAGCAGCTTGCTAGCGAGCTCCTACGAGCAGTACTTC.

The rearrangement links TRBV19 to TRBJ2-5, with D unresolved. Looked up from germline, CDR1 is LNHDA and CDR2 is SQIVND (reference sequence). The CDR3 spans 14 residues. V lost 6 bases and J 4 bases, leaving 15 bases between the germline ends. The CDR3 spells CASSAGAAGETQYF. The DNA of the CDR3 is TGTGCCAGTAGCGCCGGCGCGGCCGGAGAGACCCAGTACTTC.

The rearrangement uses TRBV11-2 and TRBJ2-2; D not certain. CDR3 size: 14 residues. With 6 bases removed from V and 0 bases from J, the gap between germline ends came to 8 bases. Per germline, CDR1 SGHAT and CDR2 FQNNGV. The CDR3 region has the DNA TGTGCCAGCAGGTTAAGCGCGAACACCGGGGAGCTGTTTTTT. Translation gives CASRLSANTGELFF.

The chain combines TRBV7-9 with TRBJ1-4; 7 nucleotides align to TRBD1. The germline CDR1 and CDR2 sequences are SEHNR and FQNEAQ (reference sequence). Trimming took 4 bases from V and 8 from J; bases not matched to a gene: 7. CDR3 length: 14 residues. The CDR3 protein is CASSSGGIKEKLFF. The CDR3 coding sequence is TGTGCCAGCAGCTCAGGGGGGATCAAGGAAAAACTGTTTTTT.

The chain carries TRBV29-1 and TRBJ2-7, with TRBD1 matching over 11 bases. Germline lookup yields CDR1 SQVTM and CDR2 ANQGSEA. J was trimmed by 4 bases and V by 6 bases; bases with no gene match: 5. CDR3 size: 13 residues. The CDR3 here is CSVGQGANYEQYF. The CDR3 DNA reads TGCAGCGTAGGACAGGGGGCTAATTACGAGCAGTACTTC.

The chain carries TRBV11-2 and TRBJ2-7; possibly TRBD1 for D (6 bases). The CDR3 runs to 12 residues. Germline V gene data show CDR1 as SGHAT and CDR2 as FQNNGV. V was trimmed by 5 bases and J by 7 bases, leaving 12 bases between them. CDR3 in DNA: TGTGCCAGCAGCCCCCGGACAGCAGAGCAGTACTTC. Translation: CASSPRTAEQYF.

The chain has TRBV7-8 and TRBJ2-3, with TRBD2 matching 9 bases. V dropped 6 bases and J dropped 4; count of bases not matched to a gene: 11. Germline values: CDR1 SGHVS, CDR2 FQNEAQ. The CDR3 consists of 16 residues. The CDR3: CASRGPGLAGPDTQYF. CDR3 bases: TGTGCCAGCAGGGGTCCGGGACTAGCTGGTCCAGATACGCAGTATTTT.